These T cell receptor beta chains were read from a single sample in a study of T-cell reconstitution after alpha-beta-depleted transplantation in children. One entry per CDR3 protein, called by TCRdb with MiXCR from the PCR reads. The sample comprises roughly 500,000 distinct CDR3 sequences, around 17% of which are singletons, and approximately 3% rests with the top ten. The material sequenced was PBMCs from the stem cell graft donor, taken from the stem cell graft. Every receptor here comes from a human donor who donated a stem cell graft to a child with acute lymphoblastic leukemia. CDR3s include the opening cysteine and the closing phenylalanine or tryptophan. D genes are given only for firm matches.

d_call v_call cdr3_aa
- TRBV2 CASSVWALPPGEQYF
TRBD1 TRBV12-3/TRBV12-4 CASSYQQGARGFYNEQFF
- TRBV6-5 CASSYGGPNTEAFF
- TRBV27 CASSLNPGVGSVFF
- TRBV27 CASSLLAGEQFF
TRBD2 TRBV7-3 CASSSGLAGEYNEQFF
TRBD2 TRBV4-1 CASSQGPGLAGVTDTQYF
TRBD2 TRBV20-1 CSAQAGGTYNEQFF
TRBD2 TRBV5-1 CASSGRAGAINEQYF
TRBD1 TRBV12-3/TRBV12-4 CASSPLQGFNSPLHF
TRBD2 TRBV6-1 CASNLAGETDTQYF
- TRBV29-1 CSVDSIGGDLVYTEAFF
- TRBV2 CASIPLGGGEEQFF
- TRBV25-1 CASSESLTGPAEAFF
- TRBV5-5 CASSDQGGRTDTQYF
TRBD1 TRBV27 CASSLEQGASTEAFF
TRBD2 TRBV29-1 CSVQLGVIAGEQYF
TRBD1 TRBV5-5 CATRGQLNTEAFF
TRBD1 TRBV5-1 CASSLGRGTGKTEAFF
- TRBV12-3/TRBV12-4 CASILGTGNQPQHF
- TRBV14 CASSQGWRDHQETQYF
- TRBV12-3/TRBV12-4 CASSLGGTRKLFF
- TRBV6-1 CASSDAAGGGNQPQHF
TRBD1 TRBV6-1 CASRKQGARTDTQYF
- TRBV20-1 CSAAQPGPINPDTQYF
- TRBV20-1 CSARDRPSYEQYF
- TRBV4-1 CASSQESGAGVRRQPQHF
TRBD2 TRBV5-1 CASSFTSGGGNEQFF
- TRBV3-1 CASNQNGETQYF
- TRBV27 CASRVWEGHNEQFF
TRBD2 TRBV7-9 CASSLGLAGEYEQYF
- TRBV7-2 CASSLSRRENTGELFF